The 27 T cell receptor beta chains below come from one sample, sequenced in a study of T cell repertoires in cytomegalovirus infection. MiXCR, run by TCRdb on the reads, gives a single entry per CDR3 protein. This sample carries 490,000 or so distinct CDR3 sequences, around 11% of them seen once, and the ten largest clones take about 10%. Sequenced material: PBMCs. These receptors originate from a human donor in good health (CMV status not recorded). Some clones in this sample may be carry-over from other donors' samples.

The chain couples TRBV5-1 to TRBJ2-3; maybe TRBD1 (5 bases). The CDR3 contains 15 residues. V lost 0 bases and J 2 bases, leaving 10 bases between the germline ends. The V gene's germline CDR1 is SGHRS and CDR2 YFSETQ. CDR3 in DNA: TGCGCCAGCAGCTTGGAGGGGAAACCCACAGATACGCAGTATTTT. It encodes CASSLEGKPTDTQYF.

This clonotype was detected a few times. The chain couples TRBV6-6 to TRBJ2-4; 8 positions agree with TRBD1. After removal of 7 bases from V and 3 bases from J, the junction contained 2 bases not matched to a gene. Per the germline V gene, CDR1 is MNHNY and CDR2 is SVGAGI (reference sequence). CDR3 length equals 13 residues. As DNA, the CDR3 is TGTGCCAGCAACACAGGGGGCAAAAACATTCAGTACTTC. This gives the protein CASNTGGKNIQYF.

This clonotype was detected ten times or more. The chain joins TRBV18 to TRBJ1-4, with D unresolved. The germline V gene encodes CDR1 KGHSH and CDR2 LQKENI. This CDR3 region has 15 residues. V gave up 4 bases and J gave up 3 bases, with 12 bases separating them. The CDR3 DNA reads as TGTGCCAGCTCACATCGCCGGGAAGCTAATGAAAAACTGTTTTTT. Protein product: CASSHRREANEKLFF.

This clonotype turned up a few times. The chain joins TRBV29-1 to TRBJ2-1; D unresolved. The CDR3 consists of 16 residues. Germline CDR1 reads SQVTM; CDR2 reads ANQGSEA. Trimming removed 4 bases at V and 3 bases at J, with 19 bases between. CDR3 nucleotide sequence: TGCAGCGTTGTTCCAGACTCAGCTAGTCTCTACAATGAGCAGTTCTTC. Its protein is CSVVPDSASLYNEQFF.

This clonotype was found many times. V gene TRBV24-1 combines with J gene TRBJ2-3; D is possibly TRBD2 (5 bases). Germline V lookup: CDR1 KGHDR, CDR2 SFDVKD. This CDR3 spans 17 amino acids. The V gene lost 3 bases and the J gene lost 0 bases, with 15 bases spanning the gap. In DNA, the CDR3 is TGTGCCACCAGTGATCTGTTCGGGGATTTTAGCACAGATACGCAGTATTTT. Translation: CATSDLFGDFSTDTQYF.

This clonotype was counted at least ten times. The rearrangement joins TRBV15 to TRBJ1-2; 7 positions agree with TRBD1. This CDR3 has 15 residues. Looked up from germline, CDR1 is LNHNV and CDR2 is YYDKDF (reference sequence). Losses at the gene ends were 0 bases for V and 12 bases for J; bases not matched to a gene: 13. The CDR3 loop reads CATSREAGGLLENTF. For the CDR3, the DNA is TGTGCCACCAGCAGAGAGGCAGGGGGACTATTGGAGAACACCTTC.

This clonotype was seen many times. A read error may account for a junction end that differs from germline. The rearrangement joins TRBV29-1 to TRBJ1-1; 9 bases match TRBD1. The germline CDR1 and CDR2 sequences are SQVTM and ANQGSEA. The CDR3 is 12 residues long. The chain's CDR3 is CSVGTGSTEAFF. The CDR3 nucleotides read TGCAGTGTTGGGACAGGGAGCACTGAAGCTTTCTTT.

This clonotype was found a few times. The chain is built from TRBV4-1 and TRBJ1-4; TRBD1 is a possible D gene (6 bases). V lost 4 bases to trimming and J lost 8 bases, with 14 bases between them. The length of the CDR3 is 14 residues. Germline CDR1 reads MGHRA; CDR2 reads YSYEKL. Here the CDR3 reads CASSPGTRGEKLFF. In DNA, the CDR3 is TGCGCCAGCAGCCCCGGGACAAGGGGAGAAAAACTGTTTTTT.

This clonotype has ten or more counts. The chain links TRBV11-1 to TRBJ2-7; 8 positions agree with TRBD1. This CDR3 has 16 amino acids. The germline V gene encodes CDR1 SGHAT and CDR2 FQDESV (reference sequence). V gave up 5 bases and J gave up 1 base; unmatched junction bases: 10. The CDR3 spells CASSVQGQGLSYEQYF. CDR3 sequence (DNA): TGTGCCAGCAGCGTCCAAGGACAGGGCCTTTCCTACGAGCAGTACTTC.

A word on this clonotype: A read error may be the cause here, since a much bigger clone is one base away. The chain carries TRBV20-1 and TRBJ1-1; a possible D gene is TRBD1 (6 bases). V lost 4 bases to trimming and J lost 5 bases, with 26 bases between them. Germline CDR1 is DFQATT and CDR2 is SNEGSKA (reference sequence). The CDR3 extends over 17 amino acids. The CDR3 here is CSAIPGGGARLGTEAFF. The CDR3, as DNA: TGCAGTGCTATCCCGGGGGGGGGGGCGAGGCTGGGGACTGAAGCTTTCTTT.

This clonotype has only a few counts. V gene TRBV6-6 combines with J gene TRBJ2-7, with 8 nucleotides matching TRBD2. The CDR3 consists of 15 residues. The germline V gene encodes CDR1 MNHNY and CDR2 SVGAGI (reference sequence). J gave up 7 bases and V 0 bases, and 8 bases lay outside the gene matches. The CDR3 nucleotides read TGTGCCAGCAGTTACTCTGGGGCGGGGGGTAGGGAGCAGTACTTC. Encoded protein: CASSYSGAGGREQYF.

This clonotype was seen only a few times. The chain employs TRBV7-9 and TRBJ2-3; 12 bases map to TRBD1. Germline assignment: CDR1 SEHNR and CDR2 FQNEAQ (reference sequence). Trimming at V came to 5 bases and at J to 5 bases, leaving 8 bases not matched to a gene. This CDR3 has 16 amino acids. The CDR3 loop reads CASSLLGTGGRDTQYF. CDR3 sequence (DNA): TGTGCCAGCAGCCTACTAGGGACAGGGGGCCGAGATACGCAGTATTTT.

The CDR3 coding sequence is TGCAGTGCTGGGGTACAGGGCCCGGGCACTAGGGCTTATGGCTACACCTTC. It is translated as CSAGVQGPGTRAYGYTF. V gene TRBV20-1 combines with J gene TRBJ1-2; the D gene is possibly TRBD1 (6 bases). CDR3 length equals 17 residues. CDR1 and CDR2 from the germline V gene are DFQATT and SNEGSKA (reference sequence). V lost 5 bases to trimming and J lost 5 bases, with 27 bases between them.

This sequence joins TRBV7-9 and TRBJ2-1; D gene unclear. This CDR3 spans 13 amino acids. Trimming stripped 4 bases from V and 5 bases from J, with 9 bases between. Germline CDR1 reads SEHNR; CDR2 reads FQNEAQ (reference sequence). The CDR3 DNA reads TGTGCCAGCAGCTCCGTTATAAACAATGAGCAGTTCTTC. The encoded protein is CASSSVINNEQFF. The full variable domain, its missing parts supplied by reference TRBV7-9 and TRBJ2-1, is DTGVSQNPRHKITKRGQNVTFRCDPISEHNRLYWYRQTLGQGPEFLTYFQNEAQLEKSRLLSDRFSAERPKGSFSTLEIQRTEQGDSAMYLCASSSVINNEQFFGPGTRLTVL.

This clonotype was seen many times. V and J are TRBV11-3 and TRBJ1-2, with D uncertain. Germline CDR1 is SGHNT and CDR2 is YENEEA. The CDR3 totals 13 residues. V was cut by 1 base and J by 7 bases, with 10 bases left in between. The chain's CDR3 is CASSLVAQPGYTF. The CDR3 region has the DNA TGTGCCAGCAGCTTAGTGGCTCAGCCTGGCTACACCTTC.

V is TRBV19 and J is TRBJ2-4; the match to TRBD1 covers 12 bases. Per germline, CDR1 LNHDA and CDR2 SQIVND (reference sequence). CDR3 length: 18 amino acids. The J segment lost 0 bases and the V segment lost 11 bases, leaving 14 bases of the junction unmatched. For the CDR3, the DNA is TGTGCCCTCCTCGGGACAGGGGGCCCATCCATAGCCAAAAACATTCAGTACTTC. Protein sequence: CALLGTGGPSIAKNIQYF.

This clonotype was seen many times. The chain uses TRBV18 and TRBJ2-4; the match to TRBD1 covers 8 bases. The CDR3 runs 15 residues. J lost 3 bases, V lost 3 bases, and 4 bases had no gene match. In germline, CDR1 is KGHSH, CDR2 LQKENI. The CDR3 DNA reads TGTGCCAGCTCACCTGACGGACAGGGCAAAAACATTCAGTACTTC. Translated: CASSPDGQGKNIQYF.

V and J are TRBV9 and TRBJ2-3; 10 bases agree with TRBD1. J was trimmed by 4 bases and V by 2 bases; bases with no gene match: 7. Germline CDR1 SGDLS, CDR2 YYNGEE. The CDR3 has 16 amino acids. The CDR3 region has the DNA TGTGCCAGCAGCGTCTCCGGGACAGGGGAGGCAGATACGCAGTATTTT. The encoded protein is CASSVSGTGEADTQYF.

This clonotype was seen ten or more times. The J gene is TRBJ1-5, the V gene TRBV5-1; D is unresolved. Trimming left V 1 base short and J 5 bases short, with 16 bases between. This CDR3 region has 16 residues. Germline V gene sequence: CDR1 SGHRS, CDR2 YFSETQ. The CDR3 DNA reads as TGCGCCAGCAGCTTGACGCACCCCTTCTACGATCAGCCCCAGCATTTT. The encoded protein is CASSLTHPFYDQPQHF. Full variable domain (missing parts from reference TRBV5-1 and TRBJ1-5): KAGVTQTPRYLIKTRGQQVTLSCSPISGHRSVSWYQQTPGQGLQFLFEYFSETQRNKGNFPGRFSGRQFSNSRSEMNVSTLELGDSALYLCASSLTHPFYDQPQHFGDGTRLSIL.

This clonotype was counted many times. J is TRBJ1-1 and V is TRBV6-1; possible D gene TRBD1, 6 bases. V was cut by 6 bases and J by 7 bases, with 12 bases left in between. The CDR3 has 12 residues. Germline lookup yields CDR1 MNHNS and CDR2 SASEGT. CDR3 sequence reads: CASSQTRGEAFF. For the CDR3, the DNA is TGTGCCAGCAGCCAGACCAGGGGTGAAGCTTTCTTT.

In its sample, this clonotype was seen many times. This sequence joins TRBV7-9 and TRBJ1-5; 12 nucleotides agree with TRBD1. V lost 0 bases to trimming and J lost 6 bases; unmatched junction nucleotides: 9. In germline, CDR1 is SEHNR, CDR2 FQNEAQ (reference sequence). This CDR3 has 18 residues. The CDR3: CASSLAPPGQGAGQPQHF. CDR3 DNA sequence: TGTGCCAGCAGCTTAGCTCCCCCGGGACAGGGGGCGGGTCAGCCCCAGCATTTT. The entire variable domain, with the rest obtained from reference TRBV7-9 and TRBJ1-5, is as follows: DTGVSQNPRHKITKRGQNVTFRCDPISEHNRLYWYRQTLGQGPEFLTYFQNEAQLEKSRLLSDRFSAERPKGSFSTLEIQRTEQGDSAMYLCASSLAPPGQGAGQPQHFGDGTRLSIL.

This clonotype was seen many times. DNA for the CDR3: TGTGCCAGCACCGGGCTTGACTATGGCTACACCTTC. Its protein is CASTGLDYGYTF. The chain combines TRBV12-3 or TRBV12-4 with TRBJ1-2; no reliable D call. V was trimmed by 7 bases and J by 3 bases, leaving 9 bases between them. This CDR3 region has 12 residues.

This clonotype was recorded at least ten times. The chain employs TRBV24-1 and TRBJ2-3, with D maybe TRBD2 (5 bases). The V gene's germline CDR1 is KGHDR and CDR2 SFDVKD. V shed 4 bases and J shed 1 base, with 11 bases lying between them. This CDR3 comprises 15 residues. The CDR3 nucleotides are TGTGCCACCAGTGACCCTAGCAAGGGCACAGATACGCAGTATTTT. Its protein product is CATSDPSKGTDTQYF.

This clonotype was seen repeatedly, ten times or more. This chain links TRBV12-3 or TRBV12-4 with TRBJ2-6; D is tentatively TRBD1 or TRBD2 (5 bases each). The length of the CDR3 is 15 residues. Between the trimmed V and J ends, which lost 11 bases and 2 bases, there was a span of 16 bases. The CDR3 nucleotides read TGTGCCGGGACCATTGACATCCCTGGGGCCAACGTCCTGACTTTC. This codes for CAGTIDIPGANVLTF.

In its sample, this clonotype was seen many times. J is TRBJ2-1 and V is TRBV12-3 or TRBV12-4; TRBD1 agrees at 7 bases. J lost 0 bases, V lost 4 bases, and 3 bases had no gene match. The CDR3 is 15 amino acids. CDR3 sequence reads: CASSSQGISYNEQFF. The CDR3 DNA sequence: TGTGCCAGCAGTTCACAGGGGATCTCCTACAATGAGCAGTTCTTC.

V is TRBV2 and J is TRBJ2-2; perhaps TRBD2 as D (6 bases). The CDR3 loop spans 14 amino acids. V was clipped by 2 bases and J by 7 bases, with 11 bases between them. Germline loops: CDR1 SNHLY, CDR2 FYNNEI. The CDR3 spells CASSEWRGDGELFF. The CDR3 region has the DNA TGTGCCAGCAGTGAATGGAGGGGTGACGGGGAGCTGTTTTTT. The entire variable domain, with the rest obtained from reference TRBV2 and TRBJ2-2, is as follows: EPEVTQTPSHQVTQMGQEVILRCVPISNHLYFYWYRQILGQKVEFLVSFYNNEISEKSEIFDDQFSVERPDGSNFTLKIRSTKLEDSAMYFCASSEWRGDGELFFGEGSRLTVL.

This clonotype was seen ten or more times. This chain connects TRBV3-1 to TRBJ1-2; TRBD1 agrees at 8 bases. The germline gives CDR1 LGHDT, CDR2 YNNKEL (reference sequence). Germline trimming cut 1 base from V and 7 bases from J; bases unmatched to any gene: 5. CDR3 length: 14 residues. CDR3 sequence: CASSQVPDRAGYTF. In nucleotides, the CDR3 is TGTGCCAGCAGCCAAGTCCCGGACAGGGCTGGCTACACCTTC.